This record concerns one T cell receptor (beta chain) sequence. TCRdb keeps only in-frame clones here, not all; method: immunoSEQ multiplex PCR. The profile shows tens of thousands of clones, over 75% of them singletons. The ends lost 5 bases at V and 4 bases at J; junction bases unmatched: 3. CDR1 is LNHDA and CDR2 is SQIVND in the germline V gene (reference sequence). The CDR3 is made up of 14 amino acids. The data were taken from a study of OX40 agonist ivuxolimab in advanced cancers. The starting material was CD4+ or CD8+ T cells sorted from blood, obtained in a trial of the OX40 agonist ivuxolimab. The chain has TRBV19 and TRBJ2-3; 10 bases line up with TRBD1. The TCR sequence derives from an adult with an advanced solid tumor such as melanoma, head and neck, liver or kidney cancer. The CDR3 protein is CASSRTGGSDTQYF. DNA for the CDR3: TGTGCCAGTAGTCGGACAGGGGGGTCAGATACGCAGTATTTT.